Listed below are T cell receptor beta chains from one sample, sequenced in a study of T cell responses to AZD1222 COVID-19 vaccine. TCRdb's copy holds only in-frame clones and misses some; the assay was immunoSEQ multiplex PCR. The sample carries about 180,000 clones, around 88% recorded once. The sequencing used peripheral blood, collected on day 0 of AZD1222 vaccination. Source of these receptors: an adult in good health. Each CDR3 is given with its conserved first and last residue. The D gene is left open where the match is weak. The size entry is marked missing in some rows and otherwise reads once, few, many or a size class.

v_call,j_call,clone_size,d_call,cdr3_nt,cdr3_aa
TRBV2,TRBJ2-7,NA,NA,TGTGCCAGCAGTGAAATATTCCAATACGAGCAGTACTTC,CASSEIFQYEQYF
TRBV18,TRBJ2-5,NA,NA,TGTGCCAGCTCACCAGGGAGTGGAGGGGAGACCCAGTACTTC,CASSPGSGGETQYF
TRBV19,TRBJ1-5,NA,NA,TGTGCCAGTAGTATAGTGGGAGGGAAAAGCAATCAGCCCCAGCATTTT,CASSIVGGKSNQPQHF
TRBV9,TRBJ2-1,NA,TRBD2,TGTGCCAGCAGCCCACTACTAGCGGGAGGCAATGAGCAGTTCTTC,CASSPLLAGGNEQFF
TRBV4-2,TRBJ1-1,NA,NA,TGTGCCAGCAGCCAAGATCAGGAGGACACTGAAGCTTTCTTT,CASSQDQEDTEAFF
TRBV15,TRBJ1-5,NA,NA,TGTGCCACCGGAAGAGGTGAGGCTAGCAATCAGCCCCAGCATTTT,CATGRGEASNQPQHF
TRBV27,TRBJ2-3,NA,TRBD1,TGTGCCAGCAGTCCCGGGACAGGGGGAACGGATACGCAGTATTTT,CASSPGTGGTDTQYF
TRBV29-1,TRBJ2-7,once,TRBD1,TGCAGCGTTGCACGTAAGGGACAGGGCTACGAGCAGTACTTC,CSVARKGQGYEQYF
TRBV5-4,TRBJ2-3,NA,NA,TGTGCCAGCAGCTTGGACAGGATTGATACGCAGTATTTT,CASSLDRIDTQYF
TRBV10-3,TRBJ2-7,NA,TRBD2,TGTGCCATCAGTGAGATAAGGAGACTAGCGGGGGATTCCTACGAGCAGTACTTC,CAISEIRRLAGDSYEQYF